This is a list of T cell receptor beta chains from one sample in a study of CD8+ T cells in alopecia areata. Generated by immunoSEQ multiplex PCR, the TCRdb table keeps only in-frame clones and is missing some. The repertoire holds some 120,000 clones, around 50% seen once, with more than 10% in the top ten. The source was CD8+ T cells sorted from blood, collected at week 24, from a patient treated with tofacitinib. These receptors were obtained from a human donor with alopecia areata. CDR3s include the opening cysteine and the closing phenylalanine or tryptophan. D genes are given only for firm matches. Expanded clones are given a class, and other clones once, few, many or no size at all.

v_call	j_call	clone_size	d_call	cdr3_aa	cdr3_nt
TRBV7-9	TRBJ1-2	NA	NA	CASSATEEYGYTF	TGTGCCAGCAGCGCGACGGAAGAATATGGCTACACCTTC
TRBV27	TRBJ2-7	many	NA	CASNRGSEQYF	TGTGCCAGCAACCGGGGATCCGAGCAGTACTTC
TRBV27	TRBJ2-7	few	NA	CASSLIGTYAYEQYF	TGTGCCAGCAGTCTCATCGGGACGTACGCCTACGAGCAGTACTTC
TRBV23-1	TRBJ2-3	NA	TRBD1	CASSLRTGWDTQYF	TGCGCCAGCAGTCTTAGGACAGGGTGGGATACGCAGTATTTT
TRBV4-3	TRBJ2-7	NA	NA	CASSQDGTGPYEQYF	TGCGCCAGCAGCCAAGACGGAACAGGTCCCTACGAGCAGTACTTC
TRBV30	TRBJ1-5	NA	NA	CAWSVESNQPQHF	TGTGCCTGGAGTGTGGAGAGCAATCAGCCCCAGCATTTT
TRBV29-1	TRBJ2-1	NA	NA	CSVDSGALGNEQFF	TGCAGCGTTGATTCAGGGGCCCTAGGCAATGAGCAGTTCTTC
TRBV7-6	TRBJ2-5	NA	TRBD2	CASSARLAGTKETQYF	TGTGCCAGCAGCGCCCGACTAGCGGGCACTAAAGAGACCCAGTACTTC
TRBV29-1	TRBJ2-7	NA	NA	CSVVTGNSYEQYF	TGCAGCGTCGTAACAGGGAACTCCTACGAGCAGTACTTC
TRBV7-2	TRBJ2-5	NA	NA	CASSLDGPRETQYF	TGTGCCAGCAGCTTAGATGGCCCAAGGGAGACCCAGTACTTC
TRBV2	TRBJ2-1	NA	TRBD2	CASSPTSGSYNEQFF	TGTGCCAGCAGTCCCACTAGCGGCTCCTACAATGAGCAGTTCTTC
TRBV4-1	TRBJ1-1	NA	TRBD1	CASSQVGQGSAEAFF	TGCGCCAGCAGCCAGGTGGGACAGGGATCCGCTGAAGCTTTCTTT
TRBV19	TRBJ2-1	NA	TRBD1	CASRGQGYNEQFF	TGTGCCAGTAGGGGACAGGGCTACAATGAGCAGTTCTTC
TRBV4-1	TRBJ1-4	NA	TRBD1	CASSQVGQGEEKLFF	TGCGCCAGCAGCCAAGTTGGACAGGGGGAAGAAAAACTGTTTTTT
TRBV4-1	TRBJ2-3	NA	NA	CASSQPSGTDTQYF	TGCGCCAGCAGCCAGCCTAGCGGCACAGATACGCAGTATTTT
TRBV4-3	TRBJ2-3	NA	NA	CASSQVRADTQYF	TGCGCCAGCAGCCAAGTACGAGCGGATACGCAGTATTTT
TRBV6-1	TRBJ2-5	NA	TRBD2	CASSEAHGLAVQETQYF	TGTGCCAGCAGTGAAGCACACGGACTAGCGGTTCAAGAGACCCAGTACTTC
TRBV10-3	TRBJ1-1	NA	NA	CAISGGSWGTEAFF	TGTGCCATCAGTGGGGGATCTTGGGGCACTGAAGCTTTCTTT
TRBV29-1	TRBJ1-1	NA	TRBD1	CSVYTGDTEAFF	TGCAGCGTTTACACAGGGGACACTGAAGCTTTCTTT
TRBV5-6	TRBJ2-1	NA	NA	CASSLVLSLTASHEQFF	TGTGCCAGCAGCTTGGTTCTCTCCCTCACAGCAAGTCATGAGCAGTTCTTC
TRBV13	TRBJ1-2	NA	TRBD1	CASSLGGQGADGYTF	TGTGCCAGCAGCTTGGGTGGACAGGGGGCCGATGGCTACACCTTC
TRBV5-4	TRBJ2-3	NA	TRBD2	CASSLLAGASIDTQYF	TGTGCCAGCAGCTTGCTAGCGGGGGCGTCCATAGATACGCAGTATTTT
TRBV30	TRBJ1-1	few	NA	CAWSWGGNTEAFF	TGTGCCTGGAGCTGGGGGGGCAACACTGAAGCTTTCTTT
TRBV29-1	TRBJ2-2	NA	NA	CSVEGSGQTTGELFF	TGCAGCGTTGAAGGTTCGGGACAAACTACCGGGGAGCTGTTTTTT
TRBV13	TRBJ2-7	NA	NA	CASSWTRGRGYEQYF	TGTGCCAGCAGCTGGACCCGGGGCAGAGGCTACGAGCAGTACTTC
TRBV5-1	TRBJ1-5	once	NA	CASSLERDQPQHF	TGCGCCAGCAGCTTGGAACGGGATCAGCCCCAGCATTTT
TRBV27	TRBJ1-2	NA	NA	CASREDIYGYTF	TGTGCCAGCAGGGAGGACATCTATGGCTACACCTTC
TRBV6-5	TRBJ2-1	NA	NA	CASTVPLNNEQFF	TGTGCCAGCACCGTTCCTCTAAACAATGAGCAGTTCTTC
TRBV11-2	TRBJ2-7	few	NA	CASSLGGGPYEQYF	TGTGCCAGCAGCTTAGGCGGGGGCCCCTACGAGCAGTACTTC
TRBV6-5	TRBJ2-7	NA	NA	CASTGTEQYF	TGTGCCAGCACAGGGACCGAGCAGTACTTC
TRBV23-1	TRBJ1-2	NA	TRBD1	CASSQYARFRGDYGYTF	TGCGCCAGCAGTCAATATGCCCGGTTCAGGGGGGACTATGGCTACACCTTC
TRBV12-5	TRBJ2-7	few	NA	CASGEDYSSYEQYF	TGTGCTAGTGGTGAGGACTATAGCTCCTACGAGCAGTACTTC
TRBV27	TRBJ1-5	NA	NA	CASSLSGQSGQPQHF	TGTGCCAGCAGTCTCTCCGGACAGTCGGGCCAGCCCCAGCATTTT
TRBV11-2	TRBJ2-5	few	NA	CASSPTRSDSRETQYF	TGTGCCAGCAGCCCCACCCGGAGCGACAGTAGGGAGACCCAGTACTTC
TRBV2	TRBJ2-7	NA	NA	CASSQYQGPTYEQYF	TGTGCCAGCAGTCAATACCAGGGTCCGACCTACGAGCAGTACTTC
TRBV5-1	TRBJ1-1	once	NA	CASSYETGMNTEAFF	TGCGCCAGCAGCTATGAAACAGGGATGAACACTGAAGCTTTCTTT
TRBV7-9	TRBJ2-7	few	NA	CASSALDTGYYEQYF	TGTGCCAGCAGCGCCCTGGACACAGGATACTACGAGCAGTACTTC
TRBV9	TRBJ2-7	few	TRBD2	CASSVGLAENYEQYF	TGTGCCAGCAGCGTGGGACTAGCGGAGAACTACGAGCAGTACTTC
TRBV19	TRBJ1-5	NA	NA	CASSIGQQGLNQPQHF	TGTGCCAGTAGTATCGGGCAACAGGGTTTGAATCAGCCCCAGCATTTT
TRBV25-1	TRBJ1-1	NA	NA	CASSEGENTEAFF	TGTGCCAGCAGTGAAGGGGAGAACACTGAAGCTTTCTTT
TRBV4-3	TRBJ1-2	NA	NA	CASSPRDDSFYGYTF	TGCGCCAGCAGCCCCAGGGACGACAGCTTCTATGGCTACACCTTC
TRBV6-5	TRBJ2-5	NA	NA	CASSSLTGQETQYF	TGTGCCAGCAGCTCTTTGACAGGACAAGAGACCCAGTACTTC